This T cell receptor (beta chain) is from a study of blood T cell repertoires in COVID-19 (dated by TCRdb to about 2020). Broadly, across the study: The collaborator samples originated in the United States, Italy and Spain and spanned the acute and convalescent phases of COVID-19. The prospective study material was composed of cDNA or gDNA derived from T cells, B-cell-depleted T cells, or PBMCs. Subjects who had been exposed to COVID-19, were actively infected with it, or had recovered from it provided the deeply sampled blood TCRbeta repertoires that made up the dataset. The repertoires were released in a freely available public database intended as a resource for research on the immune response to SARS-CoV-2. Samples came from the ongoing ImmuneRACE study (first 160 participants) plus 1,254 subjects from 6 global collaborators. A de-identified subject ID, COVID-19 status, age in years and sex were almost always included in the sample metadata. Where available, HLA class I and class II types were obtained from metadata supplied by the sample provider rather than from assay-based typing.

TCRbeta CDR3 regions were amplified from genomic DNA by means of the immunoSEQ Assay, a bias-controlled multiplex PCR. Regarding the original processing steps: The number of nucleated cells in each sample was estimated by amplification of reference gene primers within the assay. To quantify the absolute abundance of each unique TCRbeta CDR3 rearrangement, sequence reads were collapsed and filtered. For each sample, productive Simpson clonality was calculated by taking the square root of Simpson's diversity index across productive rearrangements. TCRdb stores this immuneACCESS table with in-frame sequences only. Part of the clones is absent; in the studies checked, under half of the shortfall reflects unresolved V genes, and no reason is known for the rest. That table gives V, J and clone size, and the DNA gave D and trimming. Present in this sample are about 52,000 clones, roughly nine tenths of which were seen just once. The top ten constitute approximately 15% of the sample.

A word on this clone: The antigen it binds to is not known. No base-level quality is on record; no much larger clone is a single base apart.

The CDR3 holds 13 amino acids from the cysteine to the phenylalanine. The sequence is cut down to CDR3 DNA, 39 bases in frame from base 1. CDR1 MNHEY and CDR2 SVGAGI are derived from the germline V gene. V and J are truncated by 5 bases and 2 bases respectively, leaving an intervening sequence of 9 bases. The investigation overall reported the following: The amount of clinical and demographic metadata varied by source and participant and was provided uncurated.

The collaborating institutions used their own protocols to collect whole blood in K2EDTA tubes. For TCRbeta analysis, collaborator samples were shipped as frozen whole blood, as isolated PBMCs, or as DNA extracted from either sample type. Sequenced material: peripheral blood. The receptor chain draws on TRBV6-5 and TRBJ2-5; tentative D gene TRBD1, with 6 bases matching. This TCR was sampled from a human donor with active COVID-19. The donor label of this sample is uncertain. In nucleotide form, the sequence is TGTGCCAGCAGTATGGGACAACAAGAGACCCAGTACTTC. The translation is CASSMGQQETQYF.